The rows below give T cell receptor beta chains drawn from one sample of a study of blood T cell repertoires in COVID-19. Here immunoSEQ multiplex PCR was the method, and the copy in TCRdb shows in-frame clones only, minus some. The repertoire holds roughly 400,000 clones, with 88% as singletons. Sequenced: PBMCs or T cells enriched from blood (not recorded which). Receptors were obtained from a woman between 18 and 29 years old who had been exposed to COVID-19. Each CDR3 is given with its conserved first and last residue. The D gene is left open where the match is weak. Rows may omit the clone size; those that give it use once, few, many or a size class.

CASSLGSHRGNSPLHF	TGTGCCAGCAGCTTGGGCAGTCACAGGGGTAATTCACCCCTCCACTTT	TRBV5-4	TRBD1	TRBJ1-6	16	-
CASRVALGRDGYTF	TGTGCCAGCAGGGTTGCCTTAGGTCGGGATGGCTACACCTTC	TRBV3-1/TRBV3-2	-	TRBJ1-2	14	-
CASSQGRLAGQETQYF	TGTGCCAGCAGCCAAGGCCGACTAGCGGGGCAAGAGACCCAGTACTTC	TRBV4-2	TRBD2	TRBJ2-5	16	once
CASSGTGQETQYF	TGTGCCAGCAGTGGGACAGGGCAAGAGACCCAGTACTTC	TRBV12-3/TRBV12-4	TRBD1	TRBJ2-5	13	-
CASSLTGHYNEQFF	TGCGCCAGCAGCTTGACAGGGCACTACAATGAGCAGTTCTTC	TRBV5-1	-	TRBJ2-1	14	-
CASSFGQGAGEQFF	TGTGCCAGCAGCTTCGGCCAGGGGGCAGGTGAGCAGTTCTTC	TRBV7-8	TRBD1	TRBJ2-1	14	-
CASSITGYDQPQHF	TGTGCCAGTAGTATAACAGGGTACGATCAGCCCCAGCATTTT	TRBV19	-	TRBJ1-5	14	-
CASSLSGTSGRIREFF	TGTGCCAGCAGTTTATCGGGAACTAGCGGGAGAATCAGGGAGTTCTTC	TRBV27	TRBD2	TRBJ2-1	16	-
CASSPIQGDTSYEQYF	TGTGCCAGCTCACCAATCCAAGGGGACACCTCCTACGAGCAGTACTTC	TRBV18	-	TRBJ2-7	16	-
CASSSTLKPAYEQYF	TGTGCCAGCAGCTCGACACTTAAACCAGCCTACGAGCAGTACTTC	TRBV5-5	-	TRBJ2-7	15	-
CASSLDREYEQYF	TGTGCCAGCAGCCTGGACAGGGAATACGAGCAGTACTTC	TRBV5-4	TRBD1	TRBJ2-7	13	few
CASSHQETQYF	TGTGCCAGCAGTCATCAAGAGACCCAGTACTTC	TRBV27	-	TRBJ2-5	11	-
CASSHGGRDETQYF	TGCGCCAGCAGCCACGGGGGTCGGGACGAGACCCAGTACTTC	TRBV5-1	-	TRBJ2-5	14	-
CASSLRGVGATHGYTF	TGTGCCAGCAGTTTACGGGGGGTAGGTGCCACCCATGGCTACACCTTC	TRBV28	-	TRBJ1-2	16	-
CASRIVGSGDGYTF	TGCGCCAGCAGAATTGTGGGGTCGGGGGATGGCTACACCTTC	TRBV5-1	-	TRBJ1-2	14	-
CASSLVGGSYNEQFF	TGCGCCAGCAGCTTGGTTGGAGGAAGTTACAATGAGCAGTTCTTC	TRBV5-1	-	TRBJ2-1	15	-
CSASLWEGPYEQYF	TGCAGTGCTAGTTTGTGGGAGGGCCCCTACGAGCAGTACTTC	TRBV20-1	TRBD2	TRBJ2-7	14	-
CASSLAGGAHQPQHF	TGCGCCAGCAGCTTGGCCGGAGGGGCCCATCAGCCCCAGCATTTT	TRBV5-1	-	TRBJ1-5	15	-
CASSSGNYNEQFF	TGCGCCAGCAGCAGCGGAAACTACAATGAGCAGTTCTTC	TRBV5-1	-	TRBJ2-1	13	-
CATSDLTGESTDTQYF	TGTGCCACCAGTGATTTGACAGGGGAGAGCACAGATACGCAGTATTTT	TRBV24-1	TRBD1	TRBJ2-3	16	-
CASSLAGNEAFF	TGTGCCAGCAGCTTAGCCGGGAATGAAGCTTTCTTT	TRBV7-9	-	TRBJ1-1	12	-
CASSLLSGELFF	TGTGCCAGCAGCTTGCTCTCCGGGGAGCTGTTTTTT	TRBV5-4	-	TRBJ2-2	12	once
CASSQGQGTETQYF	TGTGCCAGCTCACAGGGACAGGGAACGGAGACCCAGTACTTC	TRBV18	TRBD1	TRBJ2-5	14	-
CASSPAGGNNEQFF	TGTGCCAGCAGCCCAGCGGGGGGGAACAATGAGCAGTTCTTC	TRBV7-2	TRBD2	TRBJ2-1	14	-
CASSEGGPGELFF	TGTGCCAGCAGTGAGGGAGGGCCCGGGGAGCTGTTTTTT	TRBV6-1	TRBD2	TRBJ2-2	13	-
CASSNRATEAFF	TGTGCCAGTAGTAACAGGGCCACTGAAGCTTTCTTT	TRBV19	-	TRBJ1-1	12	-
CSVRLAGEDTQYF	TGCAGCGTGCGACTAGCGGGAGAAGATACGCAGTATTTT	TRBV29-1	TRBD2	TRBJ2-3	13	-
CASSLDRQMNTEAFF	TGTGCCAGCAGCTTAGACAGGCAGATGAACACTGAAGCTTTCTTT	TRBV7-6	-	TRBJ1-1	15	-
CASSDRVGNYEQYF	TGTGCCAGCAGCGACAGGGTCGGAAACTACGAGCAGTACTTC	TRBV28	TRBD1	TRBJ2-7	14	-
CASSHNLGLAGGTGELFF	TGTGCCAGCAGCCACAACCTCGGGCTAGCGGGAGGAACCGGGGAGCTGTTTTTT	TRBV14	TRBD2	TRBJ2-2	18	few
CASSQDRGIDEKLFF	TGTGCCAGCAGCCAAGATCGGGGGATTGATGAAAAACTGTTTTTT	TRBV3-1/TRBV3-2	-	TRBJ1-4	15	-
CASSPVISGNTIYF	TGTGCCAGCAGCCCGGTAATCTCTGGAAACACCATATATTTT	TRBV7-2	-	TRBJ1-3	14	-
CASSLGGNSGRAQETQYF	TGTGCCAGCAGCTTAGGGGGAAATAGCGGGAGGGCCCAAGAGACCCAGTACTTC	TRBV7-2	TRBD2	TRBJ2-5	18	-
CASSLVGQGRTDTQYF	TGTGCCAGCAGCTTAGTCGGACAGGGACGCACAGATACGCAGTATTTT	TRBV7-9	TRBD1	TRBJ2-3	16	once
CSVARDRGPSGANVLTF	TGCAGCGTCGCACGGGACAGGGGTCCCTCTGGGGCCAACGTCCTGACTTTC	TRBV29-1	TRBD1	TRBJ2-6	17	-
CASSLWAWGDEQYF	TGCGCCAGCAGCTTGTGGGCTTGGGGAGACGAGCAGTACTTC	TRBV5-1	-	TRBJ2-7	14	-
CATREGNRYTF	TGTGCCACCAGGGAGGGGAACCGCTACACCTTC	TRBV15	-	TRBJ1-2	11	-
CASSIGSLAGVREQFF	TGTGCCAGTAGTATTGGGTCCCTAGCGGGAGTGCGTGAGCAGTTCTTC	TRBV19	TRBD2	TRBJ2-1	16	-
CASRERGPANEKLFF	TGTGCCAGCAGGGAGAGGGGGCCCGCTAATGAAAAACTGTTTTTT	TRBV2	TRBD1	TRBJ1-4	15	-
CASSLTGGGNQPQHF	TGTGCCAGCAGCCTTACAGGGGGAGGCAATCAGCCCCAGCATTTT	TRBV9	TRBD1	TRBJ1-5	15	few
CASTSGTRPPFF	TGTGCCTCCACGTCCGGGACTAGGCCCCCGTTTTTT	TRBV28	TRBD2	TRBJ2-2	12	-
CASSVDAGRNTIYF	TGTGCCAGCAGCGTAGATGCCGGTCGGAACACCATATATTTT	TRBV9	-	TRBJ1-3	14	-
CASSIKAGAQHF	TGTGCCAGTAGTATAAAGGCCGGGGCCCAGCATTTT	TRBV19	-	TRBJ1-5	12	-
CASSVIPGLAGVTSTDTQYF	TGTGCCAGCAGCGTAATACCGGGACTAGCGGGCGTAACTAGCACAGATACGCAGTATTTT	TRBV9	TRBD2	TRBJ2-3	20	-
CASSLGPGTGLTGELFF	TGTGCCAGCAGCTTAGGGCCCGGGACAGGGTTGACCGGGGAGCTGTTTTTT	TRBV7-9	TRBD1	TRBJ2-2	17	-
CASSLSGPHKETQYF	TGTGCCAGCAGCTTATCAGGGCCCCACAAAGAGACCCAGTACTTC	TRBV7-8	-	TRBJ2-5	15	-
CASSRFTGGDYNSPLHF	TGTGCCAGCAGCAGATTTACAGGAGGGGACTATAATTCACCCCTCCACTTT	TRBV9	-	TRBJ1-6	17	-
CASSQEGTRTDTQYF	TGTGCCAGCAGCCAAGAAGGGACACGAACAGATACGCAGTATTTT	TRBV7-9	-	TRBJ2-3	15	-
CATSPSSGANVLTF	TGTGCCACCAGTCCGAGCTCTGGGGCCAACGTCCTGACTTTC	TRBV24-1	-	TRBJ2-6	14	-
CASSLQRTGITYEQYF	TGCGCCAGCAGCTTACAACGGACAGGCATTACCTACGAGCAGTACTTC	TRBV5-1	TRBD1	TRBJ2-7	16	-
CASSRPPGPSNYGYTF	TGTGCCAGCAGCCGACCCCCAGGGCCTTCTAACTATGGCTACACCTTC	TRBV16	-	TRBJ1-2	16	few
CATSSTGGGTDTQYF	TGTGCCACCAGCAGTACAGGGGGCGGCACAGATACGCAGTATTTT	TRBV15	TRBD1	TRBJ2-3	15	once
CATSSRGEKLFF	TGTGCCACCAGCTCCAGGGGGGAAAAACTGTTTTTT	TRBV15	TRBD1	TRBJ1-4	12	once
CASSLGTSGQETQYF	TGTGCCAGCAGCTTGGGGACTAGCGGCCAAGAGACCCAGTACTTC	TRBV7-9	TRBD2	TRBJ2-5	15	-